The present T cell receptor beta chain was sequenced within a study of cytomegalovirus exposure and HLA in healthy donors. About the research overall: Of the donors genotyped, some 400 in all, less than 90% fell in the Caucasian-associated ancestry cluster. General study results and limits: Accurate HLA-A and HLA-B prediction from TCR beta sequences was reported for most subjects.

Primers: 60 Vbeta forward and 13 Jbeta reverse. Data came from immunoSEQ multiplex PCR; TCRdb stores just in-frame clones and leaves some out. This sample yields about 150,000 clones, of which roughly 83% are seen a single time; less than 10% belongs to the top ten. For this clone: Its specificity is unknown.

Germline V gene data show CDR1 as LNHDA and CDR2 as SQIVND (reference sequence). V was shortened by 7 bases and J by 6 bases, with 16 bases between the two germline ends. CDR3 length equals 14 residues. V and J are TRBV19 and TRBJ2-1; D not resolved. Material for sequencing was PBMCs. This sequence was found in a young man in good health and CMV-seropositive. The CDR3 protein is CASTPSSAANEQFF. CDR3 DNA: TGTGCCAGTACCCCAAGCTCCGCCGCCAATGAGCAGTTCTTC.